A single sample gave rise to the 14 T cell receptor beta chains below, sequenced in a study of cytomegalovirus exposure and HLA in healthy donors (dated by TCRdb to between 2016 and 2019). Libraries were prepared through the immunoSEQ multiplex PCR assay. TCRdb provides this immuneACCESS table in a form limited to in-frame rearrangements. Some clones are lacking; in checked studies, under half of them reflect an unresolved V gene, and why the rest are absent is not known. A total of about 100,000 clones appear in this sample, roughly 94% of them only once. 0.89% of the sample comes from the top ten. Sample: PBMCs. The receptors come from a woman between 18 and 29 years old in good health and CMV-seronegative.

The rearrangement joins TRBV9 to TRBJ2-3; D is possibly TRBD2 (5 bases). V was trimmed by 3 bases and J by 0 bases, leaving 17 bases between them. This CDR3 has 17 residues. In germline, CDR1 is SGDLS, CDR2 YYNGEE. CDR3 in amino acids: CASSALGSSFSTDTQYF. The CDR3 nucleotides read TGTGCCAGCAGCGCCCTTGGGAGCTCCTTTAGCACAGATACGCAGTATTTT.

V and J are TRBV7-2 and TRBJ1-6; 7 bases are shared with TRBD1. The CDR3 is made up of 16 amino acids. Germline values: CDR1 SGHTA, CDR2 FQGNSA. V dropped 1 base and J dropped 10; count of bases not matched to a gene: 10. CDR3 sequence (DNA): TGTGCCAGCAGCTTAGTCGAGACAGGGCTGGGCTCACCCCTCCACTTT. Translated, it gives CASSLVETGLGSPLHF.

The chain has TRBV19 and TRBJ1-1; D is unclear. This CDR3 has 14 residues. Trimming removed 10 bases from V and 5 bases from J, with 20 bases in between. Germline CDR1 reads LNHDA; CDR2 reads SQIVND (reference sequence). The CDR3 bases are TGTGCCATTAGGGATACAGCGGTGGGGACTGAAGCTTTCTTT. As protein: CAIRDTAVGTEAFF.

The chain is built from TRBV11-3 and TRBJ2-3; 9 positions agree with TRBD2. This CDR3 has 17 amino acids. CDR1 is SGHNT, CDR2 YENEEA, per germline. J was trimmed by 5 bases and V by 4 bases; bases with no gene match: 13. The DNA for the CDR3 is TGTGCCAGCAGCTCTAACCGAGCTAGCGGGGTGGTAGATACGCAGTATTTT. Protein: CASSSNRASGVVDTQYF.

This chain connects TRBV30 to TRBJ2-6, with D possibly TRBD1 on 5 matching bases. CDR3 length: 13 amino acids. Germline CDR1 is GTSNPN and CDR2 is SVGIG (reference sequence). Trimming cost V 4 bases and J 10 bases, with 14 bases left between them. CDR3: CAWTRQGMNVLTF. Here the CDR3 DNA reads TGTGCCTGGACGCGGCAGGGAATGAACGTCCTGACTTTC. The full variable domain, completed using reference TRBV30 and TRBJ2-6, is SQTIHQWPATLVQPVGSPLSLECTVEGTSNPNLYWYRQAAGRGLQLLFYSVGIGQISSEVPQNLSASRPQDRQFILSSKKLLLSDSGFYLCAWTRQGMNVLTFGAGSRLTVL.

The chain employs TRBV30 and TRBJ2-2; D call uncertain. The CDR3 totals 15 residues. Trimming shortened V by 4 bases and J by 5 bases, and 17 bases separated the two germline ends. Per the germline V gene, CDR1 is GTSNPN and CDR2 is SVGIG (reference sequence). As DNA, the CDR3 is TGTGCCTGGATTGGGTCACTGGCAGGAACCGGGGAGCTGTTTTTT. Encoded protein: CAWIGSLAGTGELFF. The full variable domain, with the rest looked up from reference TRBV30 and TRBJ2-2, is SQTIHQWPATLVQPVGSPLSLECTVEGTSNPNLYWYRQAAGRGLQLLFYSVGIGQISSEVPQNLSASRPQDRQFILSSKKLLLSDSGFYLCAWIGSLAGTGELFFGEGSRLTVL.

This clone was detected once. The chain couples TRBV6-1 to TRBJ2-7; D not certain. The CDR3 loop spans 13 amino acids. CDR1 and CDR2 from the germline V gene are MNHNS and SASEGT. Trimming removed 6 bases at V and 3 bases at J, with 12 bases between. This CDR3 reads CASSGDRFYEQYF. For the CDR3, the DNA is TGTGCCAGCAGCGGAGACCGCTTCTACGAGCAGTACTTC.

The chain is built from TRBV5-8 and TRBJ2-1, with 7 bases aligning to TRBD2. The V gene end was trimmed by 3 bases and the J gene end by 4 bases; junction bases not matched to a gene: 7. From germline, CDR1 is SGHTS and CDR2 YDEGEE. CDR3 length equals 15 residues. Written as DNA, the CDR3 is TGTGCCAGCAGCTCTGGGGGGGGGATATACAATGAGCAGTTCTTC. Its translation is CASSSGGGIYNEQFF.

This chain links TRBV19 with TRBJ1-5; TRBD1 matches at 10 bases. Trimming cost V 5 bases and J 6 bases; bases outside gene matches: 7. In germline, CDR1 is LNHDA, CDR2 SQIVND (reference sequence). The CDR3 loop spans 15 amino acids. The CDR3 here is CASSSWTGGGQPQHF. The CDR3 DNA is TGTGCCAGTAGTTCCTGGACAGGGGGGGGTCAGCCCCAGCATTTT.

The V call is TRBV7-9, the J call TRBJ2-1; TRBD2 matches at 11 bases. V shed 5 bases, J shed 6 bases, and the junction held 6 bases outside the gene matches. Germline V lookup: CDR1 SEHNR, CDR2 FQNEAQ (reference sequence). The CDR3 sequence is 15 residues long. CDR3 amino acids: CASSPPGLAVNEQFF. DNA of the CDR3: TGTGCCAGCAGCCCACCGGGACTAGCGGTCAATGAGCAGTTCTTC.

CDR3 residues: CASSQEPQGLNTEAFF. The CDR3 DNA reads as TGCGCCAGCAGCCAAGAACCGCAGGGTTTGAACACTGAAGCTTTCTTT. J is TRBJ1-1 and V is TRBV5-1, with a weak D call TRBD1 (5 bases). Trimming stripped 4 bases from V and 0 bases from J, with 16 bases between. The CDR3 length is 16 residues. CDR1 and CDR2 (germline): SGHRS, YFSETQ.

V usage is TRBV2 and J usage is TRBJ1-2; 7 positions agree with TRBD1. CDR3 length equals 22 residues. The V gene's germline CDR1 is SNHLY and CDR2 FYNNEI. Trimming removed 4 bases from V and 3 bases from J; junction bases left unmatched: 29. The CDR3 spells CASSVGSVTLNPGQRSYYGYTF. Here the CDR3 DNA reads TGTGCCAGCAGTGTTGGCTCGGTCACGCTAAACCCGGGACAGCGATCCTACTATGGCTACACCTTC.

The CDR3 reads CASSHSYLGEQFF. CDR3 nucleotide sequence: TGTGCCAGCAGCCATAGCTACTTGGGTGAGCAGTTCTTC. The chain is built from TRBV7-9 and TRBJ2-1, with no clear D. CDR1 is SEHNR and CDR2 is FQNEAQ in the germline V gene (reference sequence). V lost 5 bases and J lost 9, with 14 bases in between. This CDR3 contains 13 residues.

This chain joins TRBV11-3 and TRBJ2-1; tentatively, D is TRBD2 (6 bases). The CDR3 is 14 residues long. V lost 0 bases and J lost 7, with 10 bases in between. CDR1 is SGHNT and CDR2 is YENEEA in the germline V gene. The CDR3, as DNA: TGTGCCAGCAGCTTAGATGGCCTAGCGAATGAGCAGTTCTTC. Translation: CASSLDGLANEQFF.